This T cell receptor beta chain was documented in a study of CD8+ T cells in alopecia areata (dated by TCRdb to the late 2010s). Some background on the complete study: Treated patients were enrolled in an open-label pilot trial of oral tofacitinib at 5 to 10 mg twice daily for moderate-to-severe alopecia areata. Tofacitinib was given for 6 to 18 months, followed by 6 months of follow-up off drug to assess delayed response and recurrence. For the treated patients, the SALT score, which quantifies what percentage of scalp surface area is affected, served as the measure of disease severity. High-throughput TCRbeta sequencing was used to examine T cell clonal expansion in alopecia areata in both the C3H/HeJ mouse model and human patients. Scalp tissue and sorted CD4+ and CD8+ peripheral blood T cells from patchy and totalis/universalis alopecia areata patients and from healthy controls were covered by human TCRbeta sequencing. Biopsies were taken from tofacitinib-treated patients at baseline and again at 4 and 24 weeks into treatment, and several of those patients also had a later scalp biopsy. Scalp clonality was compared across normal scalp (n=4), patchy alopecia areata scalp (n=8), and alopecia totalis/universalis scalp (n=8). RNA was obtained with the PAXgene miRNA kit for fixed scalp, the miRNeasy kit for PBMCs, and the RNeasy kit for mouse skin. Amplification of TCRbeta CDR3 regions was done by immunoSEQ multiplex PCR using 35 Vbeta forward primers and 13 Jbeta reverse primers. Points the paper makes about the study in general: Scalp clonality and the number of expanded CD8+ clones among the top 100 scalp clones were significantly decreased by tofacitinib. Compared with mice, TCR sequences shared between patients were less clear, possibly partly because of HLA diversity across the patient population. Because the treated cohort was small and included a single nonresponder, larger studies are needed to assess links between baseline CD8+ expansion and response. Unlike mouse skin, where gammadelta T cells dominate, normal human skin contains resident alphabeta T cells that get sequenced too, which complicates analysis of the scalp TCR repertoire. Many expanded lesional clones were found to persist in scalp and blood during tofacitinib treatment, and relapse after treatment cessation may be partly explained by this persistence. Compared with normal scalp, lesional scalp, particularly in alopecia totalis/universalis, had higher clonality and more expanded CD8+ clones, which suggests antigenic drive.

The germline V end is reduced by 3 bases and the J end by 1 base; junction bases left unmatched: 3. The germline V gene (reference sequence) yields LNHNV for CDR1 and YYDKDF for CDR2. The CDR3 starts with the cysteine, ends with the phenylalanine, and has 15 residues. Here the CDR3 DNA is all that survives: 45 bases in frame from base 1. A remark on this clone: Its antigen remains undetermined. Base qualities are not provided; no much larger clone lies one nucleotide away.

According to the study, the label for this sample's time point signals: around 29 days on oral tofacitinib. Read against the paper, the sample's treatment or condition label means: oral pan-JAK inhibitor, 5-10 mg twice daily. Lesional scalp punch biopsies and peripheral blood were collected from alopecia areata patients. PBMCs were isolated by density centrifugation and stained for CD3, CD4 and CD8, and CD4+ and CD8+ T cells were sorted on a FACSAria. The library was built by means of the immunoSEQ multiplex PCR assay. RNA was extracted from all samples and reverse transcribed into cDNA as template for TCR sequencing. First-strand cDNA was synthesized with SuperScript III using a 2:1 mix of oligo-dT and random hexamers. A synthetic immune receptor repertoire was used to measure amplification bias, and any remaining bias was corrected computationally. In the paper's pipeline: Raw reads were preprocessed for error removal, and CDR3 was defined according to IMGT conventions as running from the conserved cysteine to phenylalanine. To get clonality, Shannon entropy was normalized by log2 of the number of productive unique TCRs and the result was subtracted from 1. CD4 or CD8 identity of scalp clones was inferred by cross-referencing scalp TCRbeta sequences with sorted blood CD4 and CD8 repertoires. In TCRdb, the immuneACCESS table is reduced to in-frame sequences with V and J assigned. These tables do not hold every clone; where another copy was compared, an unresolved V gene accounts for under half, and the others remain unexplained. That table furnishes V, J and clone size, whereas the DNA furnished D and trimming. Counted in this sample were 120,000 or so clones; 60% to 65% of them appeared once. The ten most abundant clones make up around 5.7% of the sample.

The sequenced sample was CD4+ T cells sorted from blood, obtained at week 4, from a patient treated with tofacitinib. This chain joins TRBV15 to TRBJ1-1; the central 9 bases match TRBD1. The receptor was isolated from a human donor with alopecia areata. CDR3 sequence: CATSRGQGGNTEAFF. At the DNA level, the sequence is TGTGCCACCAGCAGGGGACAGGGCGGGAACACTGAAGCTTTCTTT.